The T cell receptor beta chain under discussion was sequenced for a study of cytomegalovirus exposure and HLA in healthy donors. This clone has a single count. Its antigen is undetermined. The CDR3 extends over 16 amino acids. V lost 6 bases and J lost 8, with 23 bases in between. Germline-derived CDR1 and CDR2 are MNHEY and SMNVEV (reference sequence). Whole-study results and caveats: From TCR beta sequences, most subjects' HLA-A and HLA-B alleles were reportedly predicted accurately.

Primers for the PCR totalled 60 Vbeta and 13 Jbeta. Generated by immunoSEQ multiplex PCR, the TCRdb table keeps only in-frame clones and is missing some. Here the sample spans approximately 93,000 clones, approximately 60% being singletons. This receptor was identified in a boy aged 10-17 years in good health and CMV-seropositive. V gene TRBV27 combines with J gene TRBJ2-1; a weak D match, TRBD2 (6 bases). Sequencing was carried out using PBMCs. The CDR3 sequence is CASSPLPPTSRDEQFF. Here the CDR3 DNA reads TGTGCCAGCAGCCCCCTGCCCCCGACTAGTAGGGATGAGCAGTTCTTC.